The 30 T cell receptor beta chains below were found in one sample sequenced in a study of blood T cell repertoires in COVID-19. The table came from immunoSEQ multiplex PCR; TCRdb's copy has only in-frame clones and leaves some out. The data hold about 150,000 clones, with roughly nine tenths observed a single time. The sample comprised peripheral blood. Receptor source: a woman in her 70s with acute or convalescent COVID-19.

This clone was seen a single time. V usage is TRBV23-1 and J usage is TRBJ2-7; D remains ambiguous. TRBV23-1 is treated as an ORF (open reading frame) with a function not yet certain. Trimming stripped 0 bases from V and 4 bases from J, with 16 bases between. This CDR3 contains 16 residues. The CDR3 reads CASSQSWASYSYEQYF. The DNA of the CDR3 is TGCGCCAGCAGTCAATCGTGGGCTTCGTATTCGTACGAGCAGTACTTC.

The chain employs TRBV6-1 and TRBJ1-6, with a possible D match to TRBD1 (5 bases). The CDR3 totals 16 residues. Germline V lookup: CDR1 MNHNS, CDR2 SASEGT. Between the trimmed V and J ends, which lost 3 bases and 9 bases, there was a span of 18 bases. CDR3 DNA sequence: TGTGCCAGCAGTGAGGTTCCTACCGGGGGAATTTCACCCCTCCACTTT. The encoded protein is CASSEVPTGGISPLHF.

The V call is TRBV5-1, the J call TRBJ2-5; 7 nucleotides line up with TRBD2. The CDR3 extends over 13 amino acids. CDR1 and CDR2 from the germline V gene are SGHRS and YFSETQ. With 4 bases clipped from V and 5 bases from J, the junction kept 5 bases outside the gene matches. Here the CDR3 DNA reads TGCGCCAGCAGCCTGGGGGGGACTGAGACCCAGTACTTC. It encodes CASSLGGTETQYF.

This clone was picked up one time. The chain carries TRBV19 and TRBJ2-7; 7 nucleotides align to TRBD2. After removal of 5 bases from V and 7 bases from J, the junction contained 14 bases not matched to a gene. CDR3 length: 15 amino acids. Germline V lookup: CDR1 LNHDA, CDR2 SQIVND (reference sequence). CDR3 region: CASSPSGLVQNEQYF. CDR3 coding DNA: TGTGCCAGTAGTCCCTCCGGACTAGTACAGAATGAGCAGTACTTC.

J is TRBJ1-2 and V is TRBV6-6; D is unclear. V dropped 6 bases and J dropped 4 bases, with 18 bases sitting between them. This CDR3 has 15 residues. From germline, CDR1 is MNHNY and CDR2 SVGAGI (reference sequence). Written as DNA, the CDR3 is TGTGCCAGCAGCCCAGACGTAGCCAGAGTCTATGGCTACACCTTC. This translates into CASSPDVARVYGYTF.

CDR3 loop: CASSPRDRNGYTF. The CDR3 DNA follows: TGTGCCAGCAGTCCAAGGGACAGGAATGGCTACACCTTC. V and J are TRBV28 and TRBJ1-2, with 8 bases identical to TRBD1. The CDR3 runs to 13 residues. J lost 6 bases, V lost 5 bases, and 5 bases had no gene match. Germline values: CDR1 MDHEN, CDR2 SYDVKM.

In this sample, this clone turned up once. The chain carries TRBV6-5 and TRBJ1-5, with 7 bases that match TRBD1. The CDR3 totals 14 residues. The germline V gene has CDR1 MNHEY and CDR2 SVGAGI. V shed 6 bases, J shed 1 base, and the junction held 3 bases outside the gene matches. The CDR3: CASSRDSSNQPQHF. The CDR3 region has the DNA TGTGCCAGCAGCCGGGACAGCAGCAATCAGCCCCAGCATTTT.

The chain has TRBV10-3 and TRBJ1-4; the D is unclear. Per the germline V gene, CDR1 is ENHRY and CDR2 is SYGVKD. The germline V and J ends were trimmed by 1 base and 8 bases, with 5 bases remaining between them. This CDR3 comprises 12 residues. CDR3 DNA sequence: TGTGCCATCAGTGAGTTGAGCGAAAAACTGTTTTTT. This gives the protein CAISELSEKLFF.

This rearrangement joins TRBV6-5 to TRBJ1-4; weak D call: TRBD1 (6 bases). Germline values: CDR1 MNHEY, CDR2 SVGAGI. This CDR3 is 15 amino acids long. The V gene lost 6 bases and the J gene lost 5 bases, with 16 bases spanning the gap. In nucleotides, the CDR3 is TGTGCCAGCAGCCTACACAGGGCGACGAATGAAAAACTGTTTTTT. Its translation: CASSLHRATNEKLFF.

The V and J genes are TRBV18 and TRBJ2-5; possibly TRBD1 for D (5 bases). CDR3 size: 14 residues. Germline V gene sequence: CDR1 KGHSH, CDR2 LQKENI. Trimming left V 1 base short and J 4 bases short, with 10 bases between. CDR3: CASSPRPRGETQYF. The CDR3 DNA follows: TGTGCCAGCTCACCACGTCCTAGGGGAGAGACCCAGTACTTC.

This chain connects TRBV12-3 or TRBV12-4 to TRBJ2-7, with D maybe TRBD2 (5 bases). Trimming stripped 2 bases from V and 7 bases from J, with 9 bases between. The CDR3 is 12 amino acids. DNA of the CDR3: TGTGCCAGCAGTTTAAGCCGGGGAGAGCAGTACTTC. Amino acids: CASSLSRGEQYF.

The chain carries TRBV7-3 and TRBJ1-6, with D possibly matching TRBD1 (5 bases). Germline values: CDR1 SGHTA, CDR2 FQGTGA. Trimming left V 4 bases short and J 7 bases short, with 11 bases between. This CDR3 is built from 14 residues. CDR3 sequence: CASSSAGPNSPLHF. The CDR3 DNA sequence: TGTGCCAGCAGCTCCGCAGGGCCCAATTCACCCCTCCACTTT.

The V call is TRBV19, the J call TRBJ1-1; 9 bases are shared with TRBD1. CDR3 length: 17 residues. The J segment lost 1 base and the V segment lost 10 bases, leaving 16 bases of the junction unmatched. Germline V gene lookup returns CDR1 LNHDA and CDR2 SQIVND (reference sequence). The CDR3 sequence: CATSLQGAHKTNTEAFF. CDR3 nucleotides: TGTGCCACATCTCTACAGGGGGCGCATAAGACGAACACTGAAGCTTTCTTT.

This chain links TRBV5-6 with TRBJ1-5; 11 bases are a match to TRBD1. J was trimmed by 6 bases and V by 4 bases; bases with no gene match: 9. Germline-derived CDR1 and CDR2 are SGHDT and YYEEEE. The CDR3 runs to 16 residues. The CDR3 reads CASSLRTGGAGQPQHF. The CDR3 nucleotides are TGTGCCAGCAGCCTTAGGACAGGGGGCGCGGGTCAGCCCCAGCATTTT.

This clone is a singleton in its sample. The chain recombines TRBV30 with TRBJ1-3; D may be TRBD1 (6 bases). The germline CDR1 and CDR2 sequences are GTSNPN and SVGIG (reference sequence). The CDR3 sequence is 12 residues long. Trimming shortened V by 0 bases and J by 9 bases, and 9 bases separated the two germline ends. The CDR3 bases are TGTGCCTGGAGTGTCGGGGGGCCCACCATATATTTT. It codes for CAWSVGGPTIYF.

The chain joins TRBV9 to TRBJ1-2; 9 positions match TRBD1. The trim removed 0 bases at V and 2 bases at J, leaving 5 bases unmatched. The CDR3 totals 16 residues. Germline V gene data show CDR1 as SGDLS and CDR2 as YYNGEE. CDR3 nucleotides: TGTGCCAGCAGCGTAGCTCCCGGACAGGGGAACTATGGCTACACCTTC. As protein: CASSVAPGQGNYGYTF.

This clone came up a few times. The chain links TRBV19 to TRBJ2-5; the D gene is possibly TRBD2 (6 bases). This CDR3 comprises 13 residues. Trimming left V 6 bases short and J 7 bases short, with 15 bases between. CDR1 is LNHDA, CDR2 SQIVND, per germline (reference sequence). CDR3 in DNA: TGTGCCAGTAGCACCCCCGGGAGAGCGACCCAGTACTTC. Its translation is CASSTPGRATQYF.

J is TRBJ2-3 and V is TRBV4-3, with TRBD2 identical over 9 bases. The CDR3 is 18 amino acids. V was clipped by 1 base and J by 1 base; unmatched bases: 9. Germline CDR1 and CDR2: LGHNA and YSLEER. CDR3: CASSQAPLGGGGTDTQYF. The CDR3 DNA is TGCGCCAGCAGCCAAGCTCCCTTGGGCGGGGGGGGCACAGATACGCAGTATTTT.

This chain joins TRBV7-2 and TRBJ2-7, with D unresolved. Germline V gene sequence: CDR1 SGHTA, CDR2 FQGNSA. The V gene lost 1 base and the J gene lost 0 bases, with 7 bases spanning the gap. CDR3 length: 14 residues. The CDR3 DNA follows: TGTGCCAGCAGCTTAGGCAGAAGCTCCTACGAGCAGTACTTC. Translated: CASSLGRSSYEQYF. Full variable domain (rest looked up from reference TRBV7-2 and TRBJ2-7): GAGVSQSPSNKVTEKGKDVELRCDPISGHTALYWYRQSLGQGLEFLIYFQGNSAPDKSGLPSDRFSAERTGGSVSTLTIQRTQQEDSAVYLCASSLGRSSYEQYFGPGTRLTVT.

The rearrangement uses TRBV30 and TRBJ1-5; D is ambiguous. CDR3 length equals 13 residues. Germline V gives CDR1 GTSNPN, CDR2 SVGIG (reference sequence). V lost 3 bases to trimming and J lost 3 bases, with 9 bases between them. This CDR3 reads CAWSSQNNQPQHF. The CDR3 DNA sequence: TGTGCCTGGAGCTCACAGAACAATCAGCCCCAGCATTTT.

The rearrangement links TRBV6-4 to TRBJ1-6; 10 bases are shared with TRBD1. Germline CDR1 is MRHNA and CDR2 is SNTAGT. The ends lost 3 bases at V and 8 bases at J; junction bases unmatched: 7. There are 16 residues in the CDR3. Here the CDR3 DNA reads TGTGCCAGCAGTGATCCCCCGGGACAGGGGCATTCACCCCTCCACTTT. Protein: CASSDPPGQGHSPLHF.

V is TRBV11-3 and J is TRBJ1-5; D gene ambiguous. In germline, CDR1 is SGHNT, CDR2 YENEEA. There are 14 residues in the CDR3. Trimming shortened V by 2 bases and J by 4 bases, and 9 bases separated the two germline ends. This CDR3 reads CASSLKGGNQPQHF. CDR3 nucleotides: TGTGCCAGCAGCTTAAAGGGAGGTAATCAGCCCCAGCATTTT.

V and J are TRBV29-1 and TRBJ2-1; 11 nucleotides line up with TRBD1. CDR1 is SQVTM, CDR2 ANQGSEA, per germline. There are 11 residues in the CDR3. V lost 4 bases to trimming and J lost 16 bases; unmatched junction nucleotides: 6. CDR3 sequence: CSVGWGQGDFF. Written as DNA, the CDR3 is TGCAGCGTTGGCTGGGGACAGGGGGACTTCTTC.

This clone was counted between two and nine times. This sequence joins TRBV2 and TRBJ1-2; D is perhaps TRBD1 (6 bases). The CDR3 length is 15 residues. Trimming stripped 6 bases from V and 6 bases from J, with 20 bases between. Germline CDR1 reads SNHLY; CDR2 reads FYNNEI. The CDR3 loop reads CASSVSGGETDGYTF. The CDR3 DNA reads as TGTGCCAGCAGCGTATCGGGGGGCGAGACGGATGGCTACACCTTC.

The CDR3 DNA is TGTGCCAGCAGTGGGGGACAGAAGTTAGTAAATGAAAAACTGTTTTTT. Amino acid sequence: CASSGGQKLVNEKLFF. The rearrangement joins TRBV6-1 to TRBJ1-4, with 7 bases matching TRBD1. The germline V gene encodes CDR1 MNHNS and CDR2 SASEGT. There are 16 residues in the CDR3. V lost 4 bases, J lost 5 bases, and 10 bases stayed unmatched.

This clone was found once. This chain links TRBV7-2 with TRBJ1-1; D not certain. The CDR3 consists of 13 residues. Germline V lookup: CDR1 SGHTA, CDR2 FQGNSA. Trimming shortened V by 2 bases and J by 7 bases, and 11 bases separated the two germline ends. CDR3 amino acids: CASSLFRIGEAFF. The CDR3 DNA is TGTGCCAGCAGCTTATTCAGGATAGGTGAAGCTTTCTTT.

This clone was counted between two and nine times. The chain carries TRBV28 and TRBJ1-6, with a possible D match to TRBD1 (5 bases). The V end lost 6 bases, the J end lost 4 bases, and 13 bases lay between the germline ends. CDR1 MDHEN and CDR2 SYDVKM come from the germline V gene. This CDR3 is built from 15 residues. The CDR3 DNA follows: TGTGCCAGCAGGCGGGACCCAAATTATAATTCACCCCTCCACTTT. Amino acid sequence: CASRRDPNYNSPLHF.

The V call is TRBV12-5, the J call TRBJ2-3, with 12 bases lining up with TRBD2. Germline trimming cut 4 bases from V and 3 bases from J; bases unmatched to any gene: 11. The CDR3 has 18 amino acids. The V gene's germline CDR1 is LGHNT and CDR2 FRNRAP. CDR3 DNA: TGTGCTAGTGGTTCCACCCTAGCTACTAGCGGGGGGACAGATACGCAGTATTTT. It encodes CASGSTLATSGGTDTQYF.

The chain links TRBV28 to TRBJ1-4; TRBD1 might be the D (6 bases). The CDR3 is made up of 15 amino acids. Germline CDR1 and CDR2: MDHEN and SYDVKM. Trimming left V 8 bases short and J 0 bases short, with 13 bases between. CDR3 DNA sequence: TGTGCCAGCGGGGGGGCGGGCACAACTAATGAAAAACTGTTTTTT. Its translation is CASGGAGTTNEKLFF.

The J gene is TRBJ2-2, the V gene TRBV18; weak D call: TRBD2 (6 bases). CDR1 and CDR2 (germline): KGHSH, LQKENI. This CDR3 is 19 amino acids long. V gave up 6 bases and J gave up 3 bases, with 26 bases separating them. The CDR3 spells CASSPRPRMSGRYTGELFF. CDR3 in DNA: TGTGCCAGCTCGCCTCGACCACGAATGTCAGGGAGGTACACCGGGGAGCTGTTTTTT.